Sequencing of this T cell receptor (beta chain) was carried out in a study of post-analysis software for immune sequencing data. Notes on the study in general: About 5 TRBV segments were more frequent in patients than controls; TRBV5-6, TRBV5-1 and TRBV20-1 belonged to this group.

This clonotype was found a few times. Its specificity is not known. Each TCR beta cDNA library carried unique molecular identifiers. TCRdb used MiXCR to reprocess the PCR reads, holding one entry per CDR3 protein. The sample lists hundreds of thousands of distinct CDR3 sequences, about 32% occurring once. V was shortened by 5 bases and J by 6 bases, with 12 bases between the two germline ends. This CDR3 region has 12 residues. The V gene's germline CDR1 is SQVTM and CDR2 ANQGSEA. Material for sequencing was blood. This chain joins TRBV29-1 and TRBJ2-3; a possible D gene is TRBD2 (5 bases). The receptor comes from a girl aged 5 to 17 with multiple sclerosis. The CDR3 region has the DNA TGCAGCGTTTACCTAGCTCCCGATACGCAGTATTTT. Translated: CSVYLAPDTQYF.